Following are 32 T cell receptor beta chains from one sample sequenced in a study of CD8+CD57+ T cells in acquired aplastic anemia. TCR beta VDJ and CDR3 profiles were obtained from a genomic DNA template. From the reads, TCRdb called clonotypes with MiXCR, one entry per CDR3 protein. The data show about 160,000 distinct CDR3 sequences, with approximately 44% seen just once and about 2.9% held by the top ten. Only patients with CD8+CD57+ cell expansion on flow cytometry were chosen for sequencing. Sequencing input: sorted CD4+, CD8+, or CD8+CD57+ T cells (not recorded which) from PBMCs. All receptors derive from a human donor with aplastic anemia.

This rearrangement joins TRBV19 to TRBJ1-2; no reliable D call. CDR3 length equals 13 residues. The V end lost 6 bases, the J end lost 4 bases, and 12 bases lay between the germline ends. Germline CDR1 is LNHDA and CDR2 is SQIVND (reference sequence). DNA for the CDR3: TGTGCCAGTAGGGGTGGGGAAGGCTATGGCTACACCTTC. It yields the protein CASRGGEGYGYTF.

Many counts were recorded for this clonotype. The chain recombines TRBV7-9 with TRBJ1-1, with 8 positions matching TRBD1. The trim removed 6 bases at V and 2 bases at J, leaving 5 bases unmatched. From germline, CDR1 is SEHNR and CDR2 FQNEAQ (reference sequence). The CDR3 is 14 residues long. CDR3 in amino acids: CASRLDRANTEAFF. As DNA, the CDR3 is TGTGCCAGCAGGTTGGACAGGGCAAACACTGAAGCTTTCTTT.

The chain employs TRBV18 and TRBJ2-5; no clear D gene. Germline V CDR1 and CDR2: KGHSH, LQKENI. The CDR3 length is 12 residues. Trimming removed 5 bases at V and 7 bases at J, with 11 bases between. The CDR3 sequence is CASSASTGTQYF. DNA of the CDR3: TGTGCCAGCTCAGCCTCTACGGGGACCCAGTACTTC.

The genes are TRBV3-1 and TRBJ2-5; 9 bases map to TRBD1. Germline V CDR1 and CDR2: LGHDT, YNNKEL (reference sequence). There are 11 residues in the CDR3. Trimming took 6 bases from V and 14 from J; bases not matched to a gene: 7. The CDR3 here is CASSAGQGLYF. In nucleotides, the CDR3 is TGTGCCAGCAGTGCGGGACAGGGCCTATACTTC.

This sequence joins TRBV19 and TRBJ1-5; 8 nucleotides agree with TRBD1. Germline CDR1 LNHDA, CDR2 SQIVND (reference sequence). The CDR3 runs 13 residues. Trimming took 8 bases from V and 6 from J; bases not matched to a gene: 6. The CDR3 DNA reads TGTGCCAGTTCTCAGGGGGCGCGTCAGCCCCAGCATTTT. It codes for CASSQGARQPQHF.

This clonotype appeared a few times. Just one base apart from a much larger clone, this may be a read error. The gene calls are TRBV6-1 and TRBJ1-6; no definite D call. Germline V gives CDR1 MNHNS, CDR2 SASEGT. The V gene lost 6 bases and the J gene lost 11 bases, with 11 bases spanning the gap. This CDR3 has 12 amino acids. The CDR3 loop reads CASSRSMPPLHF. The CDR3, as DNA: TGTGCCAGCAGCCGTTCCATGCCACCCCTCCACTTT.

The chain employs TRBV19 and TRBJ2-1; D unresolved. V shed 3 bases and J shed 5 bases, with 8 bases lying between them. Germline V CDR1 and CDR2: LNHDA, SQIVND (reference sequence). The CDR3 is made up of 13 amino acids. This chain's CDR3 is CASSIGSNNEQFF. In DNA form, the CDR3 reads TGTGCCAGTAGTATCGGATCCAACAATGAGCAGTTCTTC.

Notes on this clonotype: This sequence may be a read error, since a much larger clone differs from it by one base. J is TRBJ2-1 and V is TRBV20-1; no clear D. Looked up from germline, CDR1 is DFQATT and CDR2 is SNEGSKA (reference sequence). The CDR3 contains 14 residues. DNA of the CDR3: TGCAGTGCTGTGAGGCTCCGCTCCTGCAATGAGCAGTTCTTC. This gives the protein CSAVRLRSCNEQFF.

This sequence joins TRBV7-3 and TRBJ2-2; 14 nucleotides align to TRBD2. The germline V gene encodes CDR1 SGHTA and CDR2 FQGTGA. There are 17 residues in the CDR3. With V trimmed by 5 bases and J by 3 bases, 5 bases remained unmatched. CDR3 nucleotides: TGTGCCAGCAGCCCAACGGGACTAGCGGGGGACACCGGGGAGCTGTTTTTT. Encoded protein: CASSPTGLAGDTGELFF.

A few counts support this clonotype. The chain joins TRBV2 to TRBJ2-5, with D unclear. The CDR3 has 12 residues. V was pared by 3 bases and J by 5 bases, with 7 bases between. Germline V gene sequence: CDR1 SNHLY, CDR2 FYNNEI. The CDR3 region is CASSEKLETQYF. CDR3 sequence (DNA): TGTGCCAGCAGTGAGAAATTGGAGACCCAGTACTTC.

CDR3 DNA sequence: TGCGCCAGCAGTGAGTCGACAGGAGTAGAGCCCCAGCATTTT. Its translation: CASSESTGVEPQHF. The gene calls are TRBV10-2 and TRBJ1-5, with TRBD1 as a possible D gene (6 bases). This CDR3 is 14 amino acids long. Germline assignment: CDR1 WSHSY and CDR2 SAAADI. The V gene lost 0 bases and the J gene lost 8 bases, with 11 bases spanning the gap.

In this sample, this clonotype turned up many times. The chain joins TRBV6-2 or TRBV6-3 to TRBJ1-6; 10 positions match TRBD1. CDR1 is MNHEY, CDR2 SVGEGT, per germline. The CDR3 extends over 15 amino acids. J lost 8 bases, V lost 2 bases, and 3 bases had no gene match. The CDR3 coding sequence is TGTGCCAGCAGTTACGCGACAGGGGGCGATTCACCCCTCCACTTT. Amino acids: CASSYATGGDSPLHF.

This clonotype was seen more than once but under ten times. V and J are TRBV29-1 and TRBJ2-5; D remains unclear. V was trimmed by 1 base and J by 5 bases, leaving 5 bases between them. The germline V gene encodes CDR1 SQVTM and CDR2 ANQGSEA. The CDR3 loop spans 11 amino acids. This CDR3 is CSVEVYETQYF. In DNA form, the CDR3 reads TGCAGCGTTGAAGTTTACGAGACCCAGTACTTC.

J is TRBJ1-1 and V is TRBV10-3; a weak D match, TRBD1 (6 bases). The CDR3 runs to 16 residues. Germline CDR1 reads ENHRY; CDR2 reads SYGVKD. The V gene lost 6 bases and the J gene lost 1 base, with 18 bases spanning the gap. Here the CDR3 reads CAIRGVLTGSNTEAFF. As DNA, the CDR3 is TGTGCCATCAGGGGGGTTTTGACAGGATCGAACACTGAAGCTTTCTTT.

This clonotype was observed at least ten times. The V gene is TRBV27, the J gene TRBJ1-2, with TRBD1 matching over 7 bases. V trimming: 6 bases; J trimming: 4 bases; junction bases outside the gene matches: 11. Germline V gives CDR1 MNHEY, CDR2 SMNVEV (reference sequence). This CDR3 has 15 residues. CDR3 protein: CASSPRQGEVYGYTF. The DNA for the CDR3 is TGTGCCAGCAGCCCCCGACAGGGAGAGGTCTATGGCTACACCTTC.

This clonotype was seen at least ten times. Here the CDR3 DNA reads TGTGCCAGCAGCTTCGGAAACGGGGGCGTGGGTGAAAAACTGTTTTTT. As protein: CASSFGNGGVGEKLFF. V is TRBV11-2 and J is TRBJ1-4; TRBD1 might be the D (6 bases). V gave up 3 bases and J gave up 7 bases, with 18 bases separating them. The V gene's germline CDR1 is SGHAT and CDR2 FQNNGV. The CDR3 has 16 amino acids.

This clonotype has at least ten counts. The V gene is TRBV5-1, the J gene TRBJ1-4; a weak D match, TRBD1 (6 bases). The CDR3 totals 14 residues. V dropped 0 bases and J dropped 5 bases, with 8 bases sitting between them. Germline CDR1 is SGHRS and CDR2 is YFSETQ. The CDR3, as DNA: TGCGCCAGCAGCTTGGATGGGGGCAATGAAAAACTGTTTTTT. This translates into CASSLDGGNEKLFF.

The V call is TRBV2, the J call TRBJ1-6, with TRBD1 matching 8 bases. Losses at the gene ends were 6 bases for V and 5 bases for J; bases not matched to a gene: 6. Germline CDR1 SNHLY, CDR2 FYNNEI. This CDR3 has 15 residues. The CDR3 loop reads CASRALGQDNSPLHF. CDR3 nucleotide sequence: TGTGCCAGCAGAGCCCTGGGACAGGATAATTCACCCCTCCACTTT.

The chain joins TRBV6-5 to TRBJ1-4; possible D gene TRBD1, 6 bases. CDR3 length equals 14 residues. The V end lost 2 bases, the J end lost 10 bases, and 14 bases lay between the germline ends. From germline, CDR1 is MNHEY and CDR2 SVGAGI. CDR3 sequence reads: CASSYEGGAGKLFF. Written as DNA, the CDR3 is TGTGCCAGCAGTTACGAAGGGGGGGCCGGAAAACTGTTTTTT.

This clonotype has a count of ten or more. In nucleotides, the CDR3 is TGTGCCAGCAGCTCGGCCGGGACAGGGGACGAGACCCAGTACTTC. This codes for CASSSAGTGDETQYF. J is TRBJ2-5 and V is TRBV7-2, with 10 nucleotides matching TRBD1. This CDR3 region has 15 residues. From germline, CDR1 is SGHTA and CDR2 FQGNSA. With 4 bases clipped from V and 5 bases from J, the junction kept 7 bases outside the gene matches. The whole variable domain, filled in from reference TRBV7-2 and TRBJ2-5, reads GAGVSQSPSNKVTEKGKDVELRCDPISGHTALYWYRQSLGQGLEFLIYFQGNSAPDKSGLPSDRFSAERTGGSVSTLTIQRTQQEDSAVYLCASSSAGTGDETQYFGPGTRLLVL.

V usage is TRBV4-1 and J usage is TRBJ2-7; D not certain. The CDR3 is made up of 15 amino acids. V lost 0 bases and J lost 2, with 11 bases in between. The germline CDR1 and CDR2 sequences are MGHRA and YSYEKL. The CDR3 loop is CASSQEYSVPYEQYF. The CDR3 region has the DNA TGCGCCAGCAGCCAAGAGTACAGCGTTCCCTACGAGCAGTACTTC.

This clonotype was detected only a few times. The rearrangement uses TRBV24-1 and TRBJ1-1, with D possibly matching TRBD1 (6 bases). Germline V CDR1 and CDR2: KGHDR, SFDVKD. Trimming pared 4 bases from V and 8 bases from J, leaving 10 bases between. The CDR3 runs 12 residues. The CDR3 sequence: CATSEGRGEAFF. In DNA form, the CDR3 reads TGTGCCACCAGTGAAGGCAGGGGAGAAGCTTTCTTT.

The rearrangement uses TRBV10-3 and TRBJ1-6; D remains unclear. Germline-derived CDR1 and CDR2 are ENHRY and SYGVKD. The CDR3 length is 16 residues. Trimming took off 3 bases at V and 6 bases at J, with 15 bases between the two ends. The CDR3 is CAISEDAGIINSPLHF. The DNA for the CDR3 is TGTGCCATCAGTGAAGATGCGGGGATAATTAATTCACCCCTCCACTTT.

Only a few counts were recorded for this clonotype. This chain links TRBV29-1 with TRBJ2-3, with 7 nucleotides matching TRBD1. The CDR3 extends over 13 amino acids. Germline trimming cut 6 bases from V and 6 bases from J; bases unmatched to any gene: 9. Per germline, CDR1 SQVTM and CDR2 ANQGSEA. CDR3 residues: CSVQLQGGDTQYF. The CDR3 region has the DNA TGCAGCGTGCAACTACAAGGGGGCGATACGCAGTATTTT.

The rearrangement joins TRBV29-1 to TRBJ1-1; no clear D. Trimming pared 6 bases from V and 1 base from J, leaving 9 bases between. CDR1 and CDR2 (germline): SQVTM, ANQGSEA. This CDR3 spans 12 amino acids. CDR3 in amino acids: CSVVPANTEAFF. CDR3 bases: TGCAGCGTAGTTCCGGCGAACACTGAAGCTTTCTTT.

This clonotype was detected many times. The chain is built from TRBV7-2 and TRBJ2-5; TRBD1 agrees at 8 bases. The V gene end was trimmed by 4 bases and the J gene end by 4 bases; junction bases not matched to a gene: 5. Per germline, CDR1 SGHTA and CDR2 FQGNSA. The length of the CDR3 is 14 residues. The CDR3 nucleotides read TGTGCCAGCAGCTCCCAGGGGGCGGTAGAGACCCAGTACTTC. Protein product: CASSSQGAVETQYF.

The table lists this clonotype with a count of one. The V call is TRBV2, the J call TRBJ2-7; 11 bases fit TRBD1. V trimming: 8 bases; J trimming: 4 bases; junction bases outside the gene matches: 1. Germline CDR1 reads SNHLY; CDR2 reads FYNNEI. The CDR3 contains 12 residues. Here the CDR3 DNA reads TGTGCCAGCGGACAGGGGGCTTACGAGCAGTACTTC. It codes for CASGQGAYEQYF.

In the case of this clonotype: A read error is likely, as this CDR3 ends without the conserved phenylalanine or tryptophan. The chain links TRBV6-2 or TRBV6-3 to TRBJ1-1; the D is unclear. The germline gives CDR1 MNHEY, CDR2 SVGEGT. V was clipped by 4 bases and J by 1 base, with 10 bases between them. The CDR3 has 14 amino acids. CDR3 nucleotides: TGTGCCAGCAGTTGGGGATCGGGGAACACTGAAGCTTTCCTT. Its translation: CASSWGSGNTEAFL.

This clonotype was seen ten or more times. The chain links TRBV6-5 to TRBJ2-1; TRBD1 aligns across 7 bases. Unmatched junction bases numbered 4, after V lost 0 bases and J lost 8 bases. The germline V gene has CDR1 MNHEY and CDR2 SVGAGI. This CDR3 has 14 amino acids. CDR3 loop: CASSYSDRVDEQFF. In nucleotides, the CDR3 is TGTGCCAGCAGTTACTCCGACAGGGTGGATGAGCAGTTCTTC.

This chain uses TRBV6-5 with TRBJ2-7; D not certain. Per germline, CDR1 MNHEY and CDR2 SVGAGI. The CDR3 loop spans 14 amino acids. V gave up 4 bases and J gave up 0 bases, with 10 bases separating them. CDR3 sequence reads: CASSFPENSYEQYV. CDR3 bases: TGTGCCAGCAGTTTTCCCGAAAACTCCTACGAGCAGTACGTC.

This clonotype was counted between two and nine times. Its ends do not fully match the called genes, so a read error is possible. This chain links TRBV7-9 with TRBJ1-5, with TRBD1 as a possible D gene (6 bases). Germline CDR1 and CDR2: SEHNR and FQNEAQ (reference sequence). CDR3 size: 13 residues. In DNA form, the CDR3 reads TGTGCCAGCTCTCAAGGGGGGAATCGGCCCCAGCATTTT. Its protein is CASSQGGNRPQHF.

This clonotype was picked up a small number of times. The chain couples TRBV30 to TRBJ2-1; D remains ambiguous. V was clipped by 0 bases and J by 10 bases, with 7 bases between them. CDR1 is GTSNPN and CDR2 is SVGIG in the germline V gene (reference sequence). The CDR3 extends over 11 amino acids. CDR3 in amino acids: CAWSVRGEQFF. The CDR3 DNA reads as TGTGCCTGGAGTGTACGTGGCGAGCAGTTCTTC.